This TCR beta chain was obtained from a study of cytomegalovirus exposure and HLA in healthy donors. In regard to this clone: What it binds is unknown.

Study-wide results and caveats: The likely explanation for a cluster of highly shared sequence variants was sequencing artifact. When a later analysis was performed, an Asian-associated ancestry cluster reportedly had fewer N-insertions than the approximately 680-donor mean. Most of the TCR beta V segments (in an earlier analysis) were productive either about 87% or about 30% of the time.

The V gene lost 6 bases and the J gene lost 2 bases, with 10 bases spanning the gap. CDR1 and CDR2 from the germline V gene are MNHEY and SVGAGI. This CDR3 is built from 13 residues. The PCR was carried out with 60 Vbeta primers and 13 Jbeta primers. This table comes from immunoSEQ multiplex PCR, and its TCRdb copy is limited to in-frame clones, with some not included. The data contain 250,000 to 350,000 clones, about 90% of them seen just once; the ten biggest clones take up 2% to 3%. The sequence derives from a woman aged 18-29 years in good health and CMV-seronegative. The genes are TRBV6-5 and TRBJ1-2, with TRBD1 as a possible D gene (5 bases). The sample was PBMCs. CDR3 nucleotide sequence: TGTGCCAGCAGCCCGGACAAAAACTATGGCTACACCTTC. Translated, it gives CASSPDKNYGYTF.